The 13 T cell receptor beta chains presented below share a single source sample, sequenced in a study of regulatory T cells in long-lasting Graves disease. Documented time point: newly diagnosed GD, antithyroid drugs for less than 3 months. Following extraction of RNA from PBMCs, that RNA was used to make the TCR library. Relying on iRepertoire HTBI primers and Arm-PCR of CDR3 regions, the team built TCR beta libraries. TCRdb re-called the multiplex PCR reads with MiXCR, one entry per CDR3 protein. In the table there are 350,000 to 400,000 distinct CDR3 sequences, about a sixth of which are singletons. These data were likewise used in another study, on T cells in Graves' hyperthyroidism and ophthalmopathy.

The material was peripheral blood mononuclear cells (PBMCs), obtained at new diagnosis, from a patient treated with antithyroid drugs. These receptors were obtained from a woman younger than 35 with Graves disease.

The CDR3 region is CASTSGNTGELFF. The CDR3 nucleotides are TGTGCCAGTACTAGCGGGAACACCGGGGAGCTGTTTTTT. The V and J genes are TRBV19 and TRBJ2-2, with 7 bases matching TRBD2. With 7 bases clipped from V and 1 base from J, the junction kept 0 bases outside the gene matches. CDR1 and CDR2 (germline): LNHDA, SQIVND (reference sequence). The CDR3 contains 13 residues. Full variable domain (remainder filled in from reference TRBV19 and TRBJ2-2): DGGITQSPKYLFRKEGQNVTLSCEQNLNHDAMYWYRQDPGQGLRLIYYSQIVNDFQKGDIAEGYSVSREKKESFPLTVTSAQKNPTAFYLCASTSGNTGELFFGEGSRLTVL.

This clonotype was picked up many times. The chain joins TRBV9 to TRBJ2-7, with 8 bases lining up with TRBD1. This CDR3 contains 16 residues. V gave up 0 bases and J gave up 3 bases; unmatched junction bases: 8. CDR1 and CDR2 from the germline V gene are SGDLS and YYNGEE. The CDR3 DNA reads as TGTGCCAGCAGCGTAGTTGCGACAGGGGAATTCTACGAGCAGTACTTC. Its translation: CASSVVATGEFYEQYF.

This clonotype has only a few counts. This chain uses TRBV6-1 with TRBJ1-2; no definite D call. The V gene's germline CDR1 is MNHNS and CDR2 SASEGT. The CDR3 has 16 amino acids. The ends were cut back, 3 bases at V and 8 bases at J, with 22 bases in the middle. CDR3 protein: CASSENGARALGGYTF. In nucleotides, the CDR3 is TGTGCCAGCAGTGAGAATGGAGCGCGAGCGCTCGGAGGCTACACCTTC.

The rearrangement uses TRBV24-1 and TRBJ2-1; 14 bases agree with TRBD2. Unmatched junction bases numbered 10, after V lost 4 bases and J lost 6 bases. CDR1 is KGHDR and CDR2 is SFDVKD in the germline V gene. The CDR3 has 18 residues. The CDR3 sequence: CATSDPGTSGRLGNEQFF. CDR3 nucleotides: TGTGCCACCAGTGACCCCGGGACTAGCGGGAGACTCGGCAATGAGCAGTTCTTC.

The table lists this clonotype with many counts. V usage is TRBV20-1 and J usage is TRBJ1-4; maybe TRBD1 (5 bases). Germline loops: CDR1 DFQATT, CDR2 SNEGSKA (reference sequence). The CDR3 extends over 14 amino acids. V gave up 0 bases and J gave up 7 bases, with 12 bases separating them. The CDR3 is CSARDRGRLEKLFF. The DNA for the CDR3 is TGCAGTGCTAGAGATAGGGGACGGCTTGAAAAACTGTTTTTT.

In this sample, this clonotype turned up a few times. J is TRBJ2-2 and V is TRBV10-1; D gene ambiguous. With 8 bases removed from V and 7 bases from J, the gap between germline ends came to 14 bases. Germline V gives CDR1 WNHNN, CDR2 SYGVQD (reference sequence). The CDR3 covers 13 residues. CDR3 DNA sequence: TGCGCCAGCCGGGCTTCGGTAGTCGGGGAGCTGTTTTTT. Protein sequence: CASRASVVGELFF.

This clonotype was observed at least ten times. The gene calls are TRBV3-1 and TRBJ2-3; perhaps TRBD2 as D (6 bases). V lost 0 bases to trimming and J lost 0 bases, with 7 bases between them. Germline CDR1 reads LGHDT; CDR2 reads YNNKEL (reference sequence). This CDR3 comprises 15 residues. CDR3 nucleotides: TGTGCCAGCAGCCAAGATGGGGGGAGCACAGATACGCAGTATTTT. Amino acid sequence: CASSQDGGSTDTQYF.

This clonotype has a count of ten or more. V and J are TRBV6-2 or TRBV6-3 and TRBJ1-1; maybe TRBD1 (5 bases). Germline loops: CDR1 MNHEY, CDR2 SVGEGT. This CDR3 comprises 16 residues. V lost 2 bases and J lost 0, with 13 bases in between. CDR3 in DNA: TGTGCCAGCAGTTACACCGGCGGGGGACTGAACACTGAAGCTTTCTTT. The encoded protein is CASSYTGGGLNTEAFF.

The rearrangement joins TRBV7-3 to TRBJ2-7; a possible D gene is TRBD1 (6 bases). The V and J ends lost 0 bases and 2 bases respectively, with 11 bases between them. The CDR3 spans 15 residues. Germline-derived CDR1 and CDR2 are SGHTA and FQGTGA. As DNA, the CDR3 is TGTGCCAGCAGCTTAACGAAAGGACAGCCCTACGAGCAGTACTTC. This gives the protein CASSLTKGQPYEQYF.

The chain employs TRBV7-9 and TRBJ2-2; 8 nucleotides align to TRBD2. Per the germline V gene, CDR1 is SEHNR and CDR2 is FQNEAQ (reference sequence). This CDR3 has 15 residues. V was clipped by 4 bases and J by 2 bases; unmatched bases: 3. CDR3 amino acids: CASSSREDNTGELFF. In DNA, the CDR3 is TGTGCCAGCAGCTCGCGGGAGGATAACACCGGGGAGCTGTTTTTT.

Only a few counts were recorded for this clonotype. This may be a read error, as it is one base from a much larger clone. V usage is TRBV3-1 and J usage is TRBJ1-5; D is uncertain. Germline lookup yields CDR1 LGHDT and CDR2 YNNKEL (reference sequence). The CDR3 extends over 15 amino acids. The V and J ends lost 5 bases and 1 base respectively, with 12 bases between them. In nucleotides, the CDR3 is TGTGCCAGCAGCAGGGCGGGATGGAGCAATCAGCCCCAGCATTTT. Amino acid sequence: CASSRAGWSNQPQHF.

This clonotype has just a few counts. The genes are TRBV28 and TRBJ2-7; 9 nucleotides line up with TRBD2. This CDR3 has 12 residues. The V segment lost 8 bases and the J segment 5 bases; nucleotides outside the gene matches: 4. Per germline, CDR1 MDHEN and CDR2 SYDVKM. This CDR3 reads CASGTSIHEQYF. CDR3 nucleotides: TGTGCCAGCGGGACTAGCATCCACGAGCAGTACTTC.

The V call is TRBV18, the J call TRBJ2-7, with 10 bases aligning to TRBD1. The length of the CDR3 is 15 residues. Unmatched junction bases numbered 8, after V lost 3 bases and J lost 6 bases. CDR1 and CDR2 from the germline V gene are KGHSH and LQKENI. In DNA, the CDR3 is TGTGCCAGCTCACCGGGGACAGGGGAACTATCCGAGCAGTACTTC. The encoded protein is CASSPGTGELSEQYF.